These T cell receptor beta chains were read from a single sample in a study of control samples from healthy donors and cancer patients. The data were produced by immunoSEQ multiplex PCR, yet TCRdb's version contains in-frame clones alone and is incomplete. The table has 150,000 or so clones, 90% to 95% seen once. Material: PBMCs. Source of these receptors: a man aged 60 to 69 with colorectal cancer. The CDR3 runs from the conserved cysteine through the conserved F or W. A D gene is named only where the DNA matches it firmly. Rows give clone size only sometimes, using once, few, many, or a class for an expanded clone.

V,size,D,J,DNA,CDR3
TRBV19,-,TRBD1,TRBJ1-1,TGTGCCAGTGCCGACAGGGGGCTGACTGAAGCTTTCTTT,CASADRGLTEAFF
TRBV20-1,-,-,TRBJ1-1,TGCAGTGCTAGTCGGGGGGCAGGCACTGAAGCTTTCTTT,CSASRGAGTEAFF
TRBV4-2,-,TRBD1,TRBJ2-7,TGTGCCAGCAGTCCTGGACAGGGCGATCCCTACGAGCAGTACTTC,CASSPGQGDPYEQYF
TRBV4-1,once,-,TRBJ2-2,TGCGCCAGCAGCCAAGGAGGGGGTGGGGAGCTGTTTTTT,CASSQGGGGELFF
TRBV24-1,-,TRBD1,TRBJ1-2,TGTGCCACCAGTCGGACAGGATCTAACTATGGCTACACCTTC,CATSRTGSNYGYTF
TRBV21-1,once,-,TRBJ1-3,TGTGCCAGTCCAGGACTCCAGAGCTCTGGAAACACCATATATTTT,CASPGLQSSGNTIYF
TRBV6-6,-,-,TRBJ1-5,TGTGCCAGCAGTCTACAGGGACAGCCCCAGCATTTT,CASSLQGQPQHF
TRBV11-3,-,-,TRBJ1-1,TGTGCCAGCAGCTTCGAGATGAACACTGAAGCTTTCTTT,CASSFEMNTEAFF
TRBV5-1,-,TRBD1,TRBJ2-6,TGCGCCAGCAGCTGGGACAGTAGCTCTGGGGCCAACGTCCTGACTTTC,CASSWDSSSGANVLTF
TRBV12-5,-,TRBD1,TRBJ2-4,TGTGCTAGTGGCCCTAACCAGGGGGCGCGCGGAAACATTCAGTACTTC,CASGPNQGARGNIQYF
TRBV28,-,-,TRBJ1-5,TGTGCCAGCAGTCAACTACGTAACAGGGTTTATCAGCCCCAGCATTTT,CASSQLRNRVYQPQHF
TRBV6-1,-,-,TRBJ1-2,TGTGCCAGCAGTGAAGGAGGGGAGGGCTATGGCTACACCTTC,CASSEGGEGYGYTF
TRBV6-5,-,TRBD1,TRBJ1-5,TGTGCCAGCAGGGGACAGGGGGAAAATCAGCCCCAGCATTTT,CASRGQGENQPQHF
TRBV5-1,-,TRBD1,TRBJ1-1,TGCGCCAGCAGGTCAGGGGGAGGCAACACTGAAGCTTTCTTT,CASRSGGGNTEAFF
TRBV30,-,-,TRBJ2-1,TGTGCCTGGAGTGGCGGGGAGGTGAAGCAGTTCTTC,CAWSGGEVKQFF
TRBV6-5,-,-,TRBJ2-2,TGTGCCAGCAGTCTTTCCACCGGGGAGCTGTTTTTT,CASSLSTGELFF
TRBV4-3,-,-,TRBJ2-7,TGCGCCAGCAGCCAAGATCCAGGGTCAGGATACGAGCAGTACTTC,CASSQDPGSGYEQYF
TRBV18,-,-,TRBJ2-5,TGTGCCAGCTCACCACCGCCAGGGGGGGAGACCCAGTACTTC,CASSPPPGGETQYF
TRBV28,-,-,TRBJ1-2,TGTGCCAGCGTTCGGGGGGCTGGGGGCTGCACCTTC,CASVRGAGGCTF
TRBV5-1,-,-,TRBJ1-2,TGCGCCAGCAGCTTGGAGGGGGACGGCTACACCTTC,CASSLEGDGYTF
TRBV6-5,once,-,TRBJ1-1,TGTGCCAGCAGTTACTCGAGGGTTCTCGGTGAAGCTTTCTTT,CASSYSRVLGEAFF
TRBV27,-,-,TRBJ2-5,TGTGCCAGCAGTTGGCAGCCGCAAGAGACCCAGTACTTC,CASSWQPQETQYF
TRBV19,-,-,TRBJ1-1,TGTGCCAGTAGTATCGGCGGATTTGAAGCTTTCTTT,CASSIGGFEAFF
TRBV9,once,-,TRBJ2-1,TGTGCCAGCAGCCCCCGTCTGGGCAGCTCCTACAATGAGCAGTTCTTC,CASSPRLGSSYNEQFF
TRBV19,-,-,TRBJ2-2,TGTGCCAGTTCCCAGGGCCGGGGGCAGGAGCTGTTTTTT,CASSQGRGQELFF
TRBV30,-,-,TRBJ1-2,TGTGCCTGGAGTGTACAAGTGGGCTACACCTTC,CAWSVQVGYTF
TRBV5-1,-,-,TRBJ1-1,TGCGCCAGCAGGGGGGAGGCTTTAAACACTGAAGCTTTCTTT,CASRGEALNTEAFF
TRBV12-3/TRBV12-4,-,-,TRBJ1-2,TGTGCCAGCAGTTTGGGACCCTCAGGCTACACCTTC,CASSLGPSGYTF
TRBV2,once,TRBD1,TRBJ1-4,TGTGCCAGCAGTGAAGCGACAGGGGATAATGAAAAACTGTTTTTT,CASSEATGDNEKLFF
TRBV5-1,-,TRBD2,TRBJ2-1,TGCGCCAGCAGCTCCTTTGGCGGGGGGAACTACAATGAGCAGTTCTTC,CASSSFGGGNYNEQFF
TRBV3-1/TRBV3-2,-,-,TRBJ2-1,TGTGCCAGCAGCTACGGGGGGCAAACCTACAATGAGCAGTTCTTC,CASSYGGQTYNEQFF
TRBV3-1/TRBV3-2,-,-,TRBJ2-7,TGTGCCAGCAGCCAGGGCCCCGAAAAAGGGTCACAGAACGAGCAGTACTTC,CASSQGPEKGSQNEQYF
TRBV3-1/TRBV3-2,-,TRBD1,TRBJ1-1,TGTGCCAGCAGCCAGGGGACAGGGCGGCCTGAAGCTTTCTTT,CASSQGTGRPEAFF
TRBV5-1,-,-,TRBJ1-6,TGCGCCAGCAGCTTGAGCGATTCACCCCTCCACTTT,CASSLSDSPLHF
TRBV7-2,-,-,TRBJ2-7,TGTGCCAGCAGCTTTAGACCCCTCGGACCCGGGGCGTCCTACGAGCAGTACTTC,CASSFRPLGPGASYEQYF
TRBV19,-,TRBD2,TRBJ2-3,TGTGCCAGTAGTATAAGCAGGGGACTAGCGGCAGATACGCAGTATTTT,CASSISRGLAADTQYF
TRBV6-5,-,-,TRBJ1-2,TGTGCCAGCAGGACTCCGGGAGCGGGCTACACCTTC,CASRTPGAGYTF
TRBV3-1/TRBV3-2,once,TRBD2,TRBJ2-3,TGTGCCAGCAGCCCATCGGGACTAGCGGGGGGAACAGATACGCAGTATTTT,CASSPSGLAGGTDTQYF
TRBV9,-,TRBD1,TRBJ2-5,TGTGCCAGCAGCGGAAATTTGGGGACAGAAAGCCAAGAGACCCAGTACTTC,CASSGNLGTESQETQYF
TRBV3-1/TRBV3-2,-,-,TRBJ2-2,TGTGCCAGCAGCCCTGGTGGCGAGGAGCTGTTTTTT,CASSPGGEELFF
TRBV19,once,-,TRBJ2-3,TGTGCCAGTAGTAGTAACAGGGACACAGATACGCAGTATTTT,CASSSNRDTDTQYF
TRBV11-3,-,-,TRBJ2-7,TGTGCCAGCAGCTTAGTCTCTTCAGGGGAGGAGGACGAGCAGTACTTC,CASSLVSSGEEDEQYF
TRBV6-1,-,TRBD1,TRBJ2-3,TGTGCCAGCAGCGAAACCGGGACAGGGGGAACAGATACGCAGTATTTT,CASSETGTGGTDTQYF
TRBV6-5,-,-,TRBJ2-2,TGTGCCAGCAGTTATGGCAGCAGGGACACCGGGGAGCTGTTTTTT,CASSYGSRDTGELFF
TRBV4-3,-,TRBD1,TRBJ2-7,TGCGCCAGCAGCCGAGACAGGGCGACCTACGAGCAGTACTTC,CASSRDRATYEQYF